This T cell receptor beta chain was observed in a study of shared clonotypes between healthy human individuals. The CDR3 contains 15 residues. The germline V gene encodes CDR1 SEHNR and CDR2 FQNEAQ (reference sequence). With V trimmed by 5 bases and J by 1 base, 8 bases remained unmatched. About this clone: Its matching antigen is unknown.

Study-wide points: Non-shared clonotypes were found to have lower generation probabilities than the clonotypes that were shared by all four of the sorted-subset donors. Represented genetic and exposure-history diversity was restricted by having few donors.

Using immunoSEQ multiplex PCR, the repertoire was profiled, and TCRdb retains in-frame clones only, with some absent. Of over a million clones in the sample, about 80% were seen once. The J gene is TRBJ2-7, the V gene TRBV7-9; 7 positions agree with TRBD1. The clonotype was recovered from a man aged 18 to 29 in good health. Some clones in this sample may be carry-over from other donors' samples. Material for sequencing was memory CD4+ T cells from PBMCs. Subset meaning: CD45RA-negative fraction. The CDR3 spells CASSRDRVGSYEQYF. Written as DNA, the CDR3 is TGTGCCAGCAGCCGCGACAGGGTCGGGTCCTACGAGCAGTACTTC. The entire variable domain, with the rest obtained from reference TRBV7-9 and TRBJ2-7, is as follows: DTGVSQNPRHKITKRGQNVTFRCDPISEHNRLYWYRQTLGQGPEFLTYFQNEAQLEKSRLLSDRFSAERPKGSFSTLEIQRTEQGDSAMYLCASSRDRVGSYEQYFGPGTRLTVT.